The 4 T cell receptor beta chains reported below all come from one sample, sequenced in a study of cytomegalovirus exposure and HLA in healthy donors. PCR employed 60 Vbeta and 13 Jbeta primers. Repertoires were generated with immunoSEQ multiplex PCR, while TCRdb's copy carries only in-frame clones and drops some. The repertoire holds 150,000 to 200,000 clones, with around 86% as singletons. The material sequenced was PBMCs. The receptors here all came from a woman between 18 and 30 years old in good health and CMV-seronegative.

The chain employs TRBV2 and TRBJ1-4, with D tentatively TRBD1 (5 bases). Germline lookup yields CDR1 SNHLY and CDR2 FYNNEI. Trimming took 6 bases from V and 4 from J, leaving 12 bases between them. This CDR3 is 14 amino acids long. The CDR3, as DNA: TGTGCCAGCAGCCCAAGACAGCTTAATGAAAAACTGTTTTTT. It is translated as CASSPRQLNEKLFF.

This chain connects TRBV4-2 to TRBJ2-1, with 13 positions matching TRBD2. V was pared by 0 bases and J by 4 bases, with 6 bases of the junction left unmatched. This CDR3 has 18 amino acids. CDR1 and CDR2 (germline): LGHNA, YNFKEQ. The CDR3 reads CASSQDRTSGGHYNEQFF. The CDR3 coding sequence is TGTGCCAGCAGCCAAGATAGGACTAGCGGGGGCCATTACAATGAGCAGTTCTTC.

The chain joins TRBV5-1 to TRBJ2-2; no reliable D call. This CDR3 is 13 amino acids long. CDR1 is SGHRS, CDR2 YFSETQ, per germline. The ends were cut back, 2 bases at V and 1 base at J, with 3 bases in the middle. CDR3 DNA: TGCGCCAGCAGCTTCGGGAACACCGGGGAGCTGTTTTTT. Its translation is CASSFGNTGELFF.

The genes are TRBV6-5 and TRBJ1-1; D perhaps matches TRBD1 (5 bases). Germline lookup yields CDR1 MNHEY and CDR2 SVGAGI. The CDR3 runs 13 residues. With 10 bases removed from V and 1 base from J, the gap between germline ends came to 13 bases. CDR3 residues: CAIRQSQNTEAFF. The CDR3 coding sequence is TGTGCCATCCGACAGAGCCAGAACACTGAAGCTTTCTTT.